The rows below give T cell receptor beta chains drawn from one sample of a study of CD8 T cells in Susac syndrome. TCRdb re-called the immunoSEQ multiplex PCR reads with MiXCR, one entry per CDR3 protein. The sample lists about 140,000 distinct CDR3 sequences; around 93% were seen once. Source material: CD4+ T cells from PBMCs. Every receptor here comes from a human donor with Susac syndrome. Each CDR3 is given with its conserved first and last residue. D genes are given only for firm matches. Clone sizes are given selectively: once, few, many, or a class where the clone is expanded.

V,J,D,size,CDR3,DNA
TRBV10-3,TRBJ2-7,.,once,CASGTDPTYEQYF,TGTGCCAGCGGGACAGATCCAACCTACGAGCAGTACTTC
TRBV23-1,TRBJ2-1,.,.,CASSQTGTHEQFF,TGCGCCAGCAGTCAAACAGGGACCCATGAGCAGTTCTTC
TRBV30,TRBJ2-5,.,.,CAWSVSRETQYF,TGTGCCTGGAGTGTATCCCGAGAGACCCAGTACTTC
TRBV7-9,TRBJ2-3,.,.,CASSLGSAASTDTQYF,TGTGCCAGCAGCTTAGGGTCAGCGGCCAGCACAGATACGCAGTATTTT
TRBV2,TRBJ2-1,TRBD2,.,CASSPGLAEQFF,TGTGCCAGCAGCCCAGGACTAGCAGAGCAGTTCTTC
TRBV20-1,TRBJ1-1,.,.,CSASTGHTEAFF,TGCAGTGCCAGTACAGGGCACACTGAAGCTTTCTTT
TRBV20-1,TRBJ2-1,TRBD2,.,CSAPTSGRTSSYNEQFF,TGCAGTGCTCCTACTAGCGGCCGAACCAGCTCCTACAATGAGCAGTTCTTC
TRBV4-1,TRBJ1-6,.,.,CASSRSARETLHF,TGCGCCAGCAGCCGCAGCGCGAGGGAAACCCTCCACTTT
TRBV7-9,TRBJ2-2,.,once,CASSPFLMGTGELFF,TGTGCCAGCAGCCCCTTTCTCATGGGCACCGGGGAGCTGTTTTTT
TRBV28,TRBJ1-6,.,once,CASSGPAFYNSPLHF,TGTGCCAGCAGTGGGCCGGCATTCTATAATTCACCCCTCCACTTT
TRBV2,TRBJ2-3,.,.,CASSPLSRTDTQYF,TGTGCCAGCTCTCCGCTTAGTCGCACAGATACGCAGTATTTT
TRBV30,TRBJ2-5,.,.,CAWSKRRGRETQYF,TGTGCCTGGAGTAAAAGACGGGGGCGGGAGACCCAGTACTTC
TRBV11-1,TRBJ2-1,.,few,CASSSFETYNEQFF,TGTGCCAGCAGCTCGTTCGAAACGTACAATGAGCAGTTCTTC
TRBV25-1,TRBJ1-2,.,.,CASTGQTYGYTF,TGTGCCAGCACCGGACAGACCTATGGCTACACCTTC
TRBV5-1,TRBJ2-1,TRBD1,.,CASSFLQGARNEQFF,TGCGCCAGCAGCTTCCTACAGGGGGCGCGGAATGAGCAGTTCTTC
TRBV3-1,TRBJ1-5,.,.,CASSQGLFQPQHF,TGTGCCAGCAGCCAGGGTTTATTCCAGCCCCAGCATTTT
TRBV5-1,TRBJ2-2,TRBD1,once,CASSSDRADTGELFF,TGCGCCAGCAGCTCCGACAGGGCAGACACCGGGGAGCTGTTTTTT
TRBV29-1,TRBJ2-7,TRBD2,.,CSATSGTLYEQYF,TGCAGCGCAACTAGCGGAACACTCTACGAGCAGTACTTC
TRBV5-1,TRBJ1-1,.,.,CASSSPPGPEAFF,TGCGCCAGCAGCTCCCCCCCAGGACCTGAAGCTTTCTTT
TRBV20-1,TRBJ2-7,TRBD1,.,CSARGTGMRYEQYF,TGCAGTGCCCGAGGGACAGGGATGCGGTACGAGCAGTACTTC
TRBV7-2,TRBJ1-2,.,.,CASSFEGLGYTF,TGTGCCAGCAGCTTCGAGGGGCTTGGCTACACCTTC
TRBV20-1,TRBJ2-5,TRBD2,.,CSARAGGPVETQYF,TGCAGTGCTAGGGCGGGAGGGCCAGTAGAGACCCAGTACTTC